A single sample is the source of the 21 T cell receptor beta chains below, sequenced in a study of T-cell reconstitution after alpha-beta-depleted transplantation in children. Using unique molecular identifiers, the investigators prepared the TCRbeta library. MiXCR, applied by TCRdb to the PCR reads, yields one record per CDR3 protein. This sample has nearly 250,000 distinct CDR3 sequences, with 6.5% to 9% found just once. The sample in question was PBMCs, mostly from graft donor cells, obtained 180 days after TCRalphabeta/CD19-depleted stem cell transplant. The receptor source for this set is a male patient between 5 and 17 years old who had a stem cell transplant for acute lymphoblastic leukemia, so the T cells may come from the graft donor.

The J gene is TRBJ1-1, the V gene TRBV27; no clear D. This CDR3 contains 13 residues. Looked up from germline, CDR1 is MNHEY and CDR2 is SMNVEV (reference sequence). Trimming pared 5 bases from V and 4 bases from J, leaving 11 bases between. CDR3 sequence reads: CASSVVEGTEAFF. The CDR3, as DNA: TGTGCCAGCAGTGTAGTGGAGGGCACTGAAGCTTTCTTT.

This clonotype was detected ten times or more. The CDR3 DNA sequence: TGTGCCAGCAGCGACAGGGGAGGAATTGGTGTGGAGACCCAGTACTTC. It specifies CASSDRGGIGVETQYF. The gene calls are TRBV11-2 and TRBJ2-5, with 8 positions matching TRBD1. Germline CDR1 SGHAT, CDR2 FQNNGV. There are 16 residues in the CDR3. V gave up 5 bases and J gave up 5 bases; unmatched junction bases: 13.

This clonotype was detected many times. The chain links TRBV7-9 to TRBJ2-2; D is uncertain. Between the trimmed V and J ends, which lost 2 bases and 3 bases, there was a span of 10 bases. Per germline, CDR1 SEHNR and CDR2 FQNEAQ (reference sequence). This CDR3 spans 15 amino acids. The DNA for the CDR3 is TGTGCCAGCAGCTTAATTGCCACATACACCGGGGAGCTGTTTTTT. It encodes CASSLIATYTGELFF. Looking up the rest from reference TRBV7-9 and TRBJ2-2 gives the full variable domain: DTGVSQNPRHKITKRGQNVTFRCDPISEHNRLYWYRQTLGQGPEFLTYFQNEAQLEKSRLLSDRFSAERPKGSFSTLEIQRTEQGDSAMYLCASSLIATYTGELFFGEGSRLTVL.

This clonotype showed up many times. V and J are TRBV29-1 and TRBJ1-1, with D uncertain. Germline V CDR1 and CDR2: SQVTM, ANQGSEA. The CDR3 covers 14 residues. V was trimmed by 3 bases and J by 4 bases, leaving 15 bases between them. CDR3 loop: CSVEPQYVGTEAFF. CDR3 nucleotide sequence: TGCAGCGTTGAGCCACAATATGTGGGCACTGAAGCTTTCTTT.

This clonotype was found many times. The CDR3 DNA is TGTGCCACCAGTTCTAGCGGGGATTCGAACACCGGGGAGCTGTTTTTT. This codes for CATSSSGDSNTGELFF. The gene calls are TRBV24-1 and TRBJ2-2; TRBD2 aligns across 9 bases. Germline trimming cut 6 bases from V and 0 bases from J; bases unmatched to any gene: 4. This CDR3 comprises 16 residues. Germline V CDR1 and CDR2: KGHDR, SFDVKD.

In this sample, this clonotype turned up a few times. This chain uses TRBV18 with TRBJ1-1; D gene unclear. Germline V gene sequence: CDR1 KGHSH, CDR2 LQKENI. The V gene lost 3 bases and the J gene lost 7 bases, with 9 bases spanning the gap. This CDR3 contains 12 residues. CDR3 nucleotides: TGTGCCAGCTCACCCGGTGAAGTTGAAGCTTTCTTT. Amino acid sequence: CASSPGEVEAFF.

This rearrangement joins TRBV7-2 to TRBJ2-7; tentatively, D is TRBD2 (6 bases). The germline V gene encodes CDR1 SGHTA and CDR2 FQGNSA. V shed 5 bases and J shed 3 bases, with 17 bases lying between them. The CDR3 is made up of 15 amino acids. The CDR3 here is CASSISEGTFYEQYF. The CDR3 nucleotides are TGTGCCAGCAGCATTTCGGAGGGAACCTTCTACGAGCAGTACTTC.

This clonotype has ten or more counts. The genes are TRBV4-1 and TRBJ1-2; 8 nucleotides align to TRBD1. Germline CDR1 reads MGHRA; CDR2 reads YSYEKL. The CDR3 runs to 17 residues. The trim removed 4 bases at V and 7 bases at J, leaving 17 bases unmatched. CDR3 protein: CASSLTRPGTGVLGYTF. Here the CDR3 DNA reads TGCGCCAGCAGCCTTACTCGTCCCGGGACAGGAGTTCTTGGCTACACCTTC.

This clonotype was picked up many times. This chain links TRBV5-1 with TRBJ2-4, with 8 bases that match TRBD1. The CDR3 loop spans 14 amino acids. The junction had 9 bases not matched to a gene; V was cut back by 0 bases and J by 13 bases. In germline, CDR1 is SGHRS, CDR2 YFSETQ. CDR3 coding DNA: TGCGCCAGCAGCTTGGGGACAGGGCTGTCGACGCAGTACTTC. Amino acid sequence: CASSLGTGLSTQYF.

This clonotype has ten or more counts. V usage is TRBV5-1 and J usage is TRBJ2-5; D call uncertain. The CDR3 is made up of 16 amino acids. Germline CDR1 reads SGHRS; CDR2 reads YFSETQ. V was trimmed by 6 bases and J by 1 base, leaving 19 bases between them. The CDR3 DNA follows: TGCGCCAGCACCCGCGGAGCTAGTGGTCTCCAAGAGACCCAGTACTTC. This encodes CASTRGASGLQETQYF.

This clonotype was detected ten times or more. The V call is TRBV15, the J call TRBJ2-2; D call uncertain. The germline V gene encodes CDR1 LNHNV and CDR2 YYDKDF (reference sequence). Trimming pared 0 bases from V and 0 bases from J, leaving 20 bases between. The CDR3 is 20 amino acids. The CDR3 here is CATSRDLAGLSRANTGELFF. In DNA form, the CDR3 reads TGTGCCACCAGCAGAGATCTCGCAGGTCTCTCCCGCGCGAACACCGGGGAGCTGTTTTTT.

Of note for this clonotype: It may be a read error: a sequence one base away is much more abundant. V usage is TRBV25-1 and J usage is TRBJ2-4; D possibly corresponds to TRBD1 (6 bases). The CDR3 runs 17 residues. The V end was cut by 2 bases, the J end by 3 bases, with 17 bases between. The germline V gene has CDR1 MGHDK and CDR2 SYGVNS. The CDR3 nucleotides read TGTGCCAGCAGTGAAGGGGGCCAGGTCTGGTACAAAAACATTCAGTACTTC. Protein sequence: CASSEGGQVWYKNIQYF.

This clonotype was recorded many times. V usage is TRBV12-3 or TRBV12-4 and J usage is TRBJ1-1; 10 nucleotides agree with TRBD1. V shed 6 bases and J 4 bases; nucleotides not matched to a gene: 5. CDR3 length: 14 residues. This chain's CDR3 is CASRGRTGGTEAFF. CDR3 bases: TGTGCCAGCAGGGGGCGGACAGGGGGCACTGAAGCTTTCTTT.

This clonotype was found many times. V gene TRBV4-3 combines with J gene TRBJ2-2; D uncertain. Trimming left V 2 bases short and J 6 bases short, with 10 bases between. Per the germline V gene, CDR1 is LGHNA and CDR2 is YSLEER. The CDR3 is made up of 14 amino acids. CDR3 loop: CASSQPLPAGELFF. In DNA, the CDR3 is TGCGCCAGCAGCCAACCCCTCCCCGCCGGGGAGCTGTTTTTT.

This clonotype was found many times. V usage is TRBV11-3 and J usage is TRBJ2-2; 7 nucleotides match TRBD1. The junction had 2 bases not matched to a gene; V was cut back by 4 bases and J by 0 bases. Germline lookup yields CDR1 SGHNT and CDR2 YENEEA. The CDR3 contains 15 residues. The CDR3 protein is CASSSGQTNTGELFF. Written as DNA, the CDR3 is TGTGCCAGCAGCTCGGGACAGACGAACACCGGGGAGCTGTTTTTT. The full variable domain, in which reference TRBV11-3 and TRBJ2-2 provide the parts outside the CDR3, is EAGVVQSPRYKIIEKKQPVAFWCNPISGHNTLYWYLQNLGQGPELLIRYENEEAVDDSQLPKDRFSAERLKGVDSTLKIQPAELGDSAVYLCASSSGQTNTGELFFGEGSRLTVL.

In its sample, this clonotype was seen many times. This rearrangement joins TRBV10-3 to TRBJ2-7; D gene uncertain. With 10 bases removed from V and 2 bases from J, the gap between germline ends came to 15 bases. The CDR3 covers 13 residues. Germline V gene lookup returns CDR1 ENHRY and CDR2 SYGVKD. DNA of the CDR3: TGTGCCACCGCAGGCAGGTCCCCCTACGAGCAGTACTTC. It translates to CATAGRSPYEQYF.

This clonotype came up many times. The genes are TRBV6-5 and TRBJ1-5, with D possibly TRBD1 on 5 matching bases. Trimming removed 6 bases at V and 7 bases at J, with 22 bases between. The CDR3 has 16 residues. Germline-derived CDR1 and CDR2 are MNHEY and SVGAGI. The CDR3, as DNA: TGTGCCAGCAGCCCTGGGGCGGGGAAAGGGAACCAGCCCCAGCATTTT. It specifies CASSPGAGKGNQPQHF.

This clonotype was observed many times. The genes are TRBV7-2 and TRBJ1-2, with D tentatively TRBD1 (6 bases). The CDR3 loop spans 13 amino acids. Germline lookup yields CDR1 SGHTA and CDR2 FQGNSA. The V gene lost 0 bases and the J gene lost 6 bases, with 8 bases spanning the gap. The CDR3 DNA reads as TGTGCCAGCAGCTTAGCGGGGGGCAATGGCTACACCTTC. Translation: CASSLAGGNGYTF. Based on the CDR3 plus reference TRBV7-2 and TRBJ1-2, the full variable domain is GAGVSQSPSNKVTEKGKDVELRCDPISGHTALYWYRQSLGQGLEFLIYFQGNSAPDKSGLPSDRFSAERTGGSVSTLTIQRTQQEDSAVYLCASSLAGGNGYTFGSGTRLTVV.

This clonotype has at least ten counts. V usage is TRBV5-1 and J usage is TRBJ2-3; 13 nucleotides agree with TRBD2. The V segment lost 4 bases and the J segment 6 bases; nucleotides outside the gene matches: 8. The V gene's germline CDR1 is SGHRS and CDR2 YFSETQ. CDR3 length: 16 amino acids. The CDR3 spells CASSVPGLAGWDTQYF. DNA for the CDR3: TGCGCCAGCAGCGTTCCGGGACTAGCGGGATGGGATACGCAGTATTTT.

This clonotype was detected ten times or more. V usage is TRBV5-1 and J usage is TRBJ1-1; D possibly corresponds to TRBD1 (5 bases). Germline assignment: CDR1 SGHRS and CDR2 YFSETQ. The CDR3 sequence is 14 residues long. V gave up 6 bases and J gave up 1 base, with 13 bases separating them. CDR3 sequence: CASTVTGGNTEAFF. In DNA, the CDR3 is TGCGCCAGCACCGTGACGGGGGGGAACACTGAAGCTTTCTTT.

This chain connects TRBV3-1 to TRBJ2-3; D is perhaps TRBD1 (6 bases). V gave up 3 bases and J gave up 0 bases, with 19 bases separating them. CDR1 and CDR2 (germline): LGHDT, YNNKEL (reference sequence). The CDR3 runs to 18 residues. Here the CDR3 DNA reads TGTGCCAGCAGCCACTTCCCCCAGGGGCAAGGAAGCACAGATACGCAGTATTTT. The encoded protein is CASSHFPQGQGSTDTQYF.